Listed below are T cell receptor beta chains from one sample, sequenced in a study of patients and donors after allogeneic stem cell transplantation. TCRdb reprocessed the RT-PCR reads via MiXCR and lists one record per CDR3 protein. The sample includes over 350,000 distinct CDR3 sequences, around 16% seen only once; the top ten take roughly 7.2%. The sample comprised blood, either unsorted or a sorted T cell fraction (not recorded which). These receptors originate from a human donor who was either an allogeneic HSCT recipient or a stem cell or donor lymphocyte infusion donor (not recorded which). It is not recorded whose cells these are; they may come from a transplant donor. CDR3s include the opening cysteine and the closing phenylalanine or tryptophan. D genes are given only for firm matches. Some rows have no size entry. The others give once, few or many, or a class for an expanded clone.

d_call	clone_size	v_call	j_call	cdr3_aa	cdr3_nt
NA	few	TRBV7-2	TRBJ2-7	CASSQTSRGIEQYF	TGTGCCAGCAGCCAGACTAGTAGGGGGATCGAGCAGTACTTC
TRBD2	many	TRBV6-2/TRBV6-3	TRBJ2-1	CASSPYTGRYNEQFF	TGTGCCAGCAGTCCTTATACCGGGAGGTACAATGAGCAGTTCTTC
NA	NA	TRBV20-1	TRBJ2-7	CSARLPISYEQYF	TGCAGTGCTCGACTCCCGATCTCCTACGAGCAGTACTTC
NA	NA	TRBV25-1	TRBJ2-2	CASSRPASDTGELFF	TGTGCCAGCAGTCGGCCTGCTAGCGATACCGGGGAGCTGTTTTTT
TRBD1	NA	TRBV6-2/TRBV6-3	TRBJ2-7	CASRLDRLTTYEQYF	TGTGCCAGCAGACTGGACAGGCTAACAACCTACGAGCAGTACTTC
NA	few	TRBV6-1	TRBJ2-7	CASTKKTRGSYEQYF	TGTGCCAGCACCAAAAAGACCAGGGGCTCCTACGAGCAGTACTTC
NA	many	TRBV4-2	TRBJ2-7	CASSQVGLPLGYEQYF	TGTGCCAGCAGCCAAGTTGGTCTCCCTCTGGGTTACGAGCAGTACTTC
NA	NA	TRBV7-2	TRBJ1-3	CASSRNRVENTIYF	TGTGCCAGCAGCCGAAACAGGGTCGAAAACACCATATATTTT
NA	NA	TRBV2	TRBJ2-6	CASRKLSGVSGANVLTF	TGTGCCAGCAGGAAGTTAAGTGGCGTCTCTGGGGCCAACGTCCTGACTTTC
NA	few	TRBV7-6	TRBJ2-1	CASGGHAYNEQFF	TGTGCCAGCGGGGGACACGCCTACAATGAGCAGTTCTTC
NA	few	TRBV10-3	TRBJ1-5	CAISARGGIHQPQHF	TGTGCCATCAGTGCAAGGGGGGGAATCCATCAGCCCCAGCATTTT
NA	many	TRBV6-1	TRBJ2-7	CASLPLAWELDEQYF	TGTGCCAGCCTTCCCCTGGCCTGGGAATTAGACGAGCAGTACTTC
NA	few	TRBV4-2	TRBJ2-2	CASSRYASENTGELFF	TGTGCCAGCAGCCGCTATGCAAGCGAGAACACCGGGGAGCTGTTTTTT
NA	NA	TRBV7-9	TRBJ2-2	CASSLADSAGELFF	TGTGCCAGCAGCTTAGCGGACAGCGCCGGGGAGCTGTTTTTT
NA	few	TRBV5-1	TRBJ1-2	CASSKQSTVNYGYTF	TGCGCCAGCAGTAAACAGTCGACGGTGAACTATGGCTACACCTTC
TRBD2	few	TRBV6-1	TRBJ2-3	CASSEAGGKDTQYF	TGTGCCAGCAGTGAAGCGGGAGGGAAGGATACGCAGTATTTT
TRBD2	few	TRBV5-1	TRBJ2-1	CASSGDSGKGGNEQFF	TGCGCCAGCAGCGGGGATAGCGGGAAAGGGGGGAATGAGCAGTTCTTC
NA	few	TRBV29-1	TRBJ2-7	CSVEGEGGLYEQYF	TGCAGCGTTGAAGGGGAGGGGGGTCTTTACGAGCAGTACTTC
NA	few	TRBV5-1	TRBJ2-7	CASSLGIYPYEQYF	TGCGCCAGCAGCTTGGGCATATATCCCTACGAGCAGTACTTC
NA	many	TRBV5-1	TRBJ2-2	CASSLAGANTGELFF	TGCGCCAGCAGCTTGGCAGGCGCGAACACCGGGGAGCTGTTTTTT